This T cell receptor beta chain was sequenced during a study of blood T cell dynamics during melanoma immunotherapy. Findings and caveats of the study: Clones driving repertoire changes may be melanoma-specific or general immune activation.

A note on this clone: What it recognizes is unknown.

Time point noted: week 3, after first cycle of checkpoint inhibitor. Patients had no prior systemic cancer treatment, immunosuppressants or other active cancers. Germline V CDR1 and CDR2: SGHVS, FQNEAQ. Between the trimmed V and J ends, which lost 5 bases and 1 base, there was a span of 15 bases. This CDR3 spans 15 amino acids. Libraries were prepared by immunoSEQ multiplex PCR; TCRdb keeps only in-frame clonotypes and omits some of them. This repertoire shows more than 12,000 clones, 92% found once; its top ten account for around 0.99%. The clonotype comes from a human donor with melanoma. Source: blood, taken from a patient treated with checkpoint blockade. The chain employs TRBV7-8 and TRBJ2-7, with D maybe TRBD1 (6 bases). CDR3 DNA sequence: TGTGCCAGCAGCCCCCAGGGGCAGGGATCCTACGAGCAGTACTTC. This codes for CASSPQGQGSYEQYF.